This T cell receptor beta chain was recovered during a study of shared clonotypes between healthy human individuals. The CDR3 has 16 residues. CDR1 and CDR2 from the germline V gene are MGHRA and YSYEKL. Clones were sequenced by immunoSEQ multiplex PCR, and TCRdb holds only the in-frame ones, with some missing. The sample has roughly 220,000 clones; just over 65% are singletons. For this clone: At one of its ends the junction is not consistent with the germline gene, which may arise from a read error.

This TCR derives from a man aged 25-45 years in good health. Sequenced: memory CD4+ T cells sorted from blood. As for subset: CD45RA-negative fraction. The chain joins TRBV4-1 to TRBJ2-7; 11 bases line up with TRBD1. The CDR3 bases are TGCGCCAGCAGGCAAGCCGGACAGGGGGCTTGGTACGAGCAGTACTTC. Translation gives CASRQAGQGAWYEQYF.